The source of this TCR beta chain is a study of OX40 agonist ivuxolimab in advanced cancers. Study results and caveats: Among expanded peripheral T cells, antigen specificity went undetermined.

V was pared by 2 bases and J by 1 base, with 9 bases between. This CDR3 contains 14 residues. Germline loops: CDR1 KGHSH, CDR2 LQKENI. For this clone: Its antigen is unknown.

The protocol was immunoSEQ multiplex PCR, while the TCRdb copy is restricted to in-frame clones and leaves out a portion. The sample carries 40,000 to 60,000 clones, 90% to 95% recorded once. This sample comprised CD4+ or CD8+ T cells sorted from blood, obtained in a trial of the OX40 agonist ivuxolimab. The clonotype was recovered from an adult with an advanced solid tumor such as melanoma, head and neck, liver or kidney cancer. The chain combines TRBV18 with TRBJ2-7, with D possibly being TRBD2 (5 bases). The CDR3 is CASSPKDSSYEQYF. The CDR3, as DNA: TGTGCCAGCTCACCAAAGGACTCTTCCTACGAGCAGTACTTC. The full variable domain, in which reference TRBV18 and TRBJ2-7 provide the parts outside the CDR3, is NAGVMQNPRHLVRRRGQEARLRCSPMKGHSHVYWYRQLPEEGLKFMVYLQKENIIDESGMPKERFSAEFPKEGPSILRIQQVVRGDSAAYFCASSPKDSSYEQYFGPGTRLTVT.